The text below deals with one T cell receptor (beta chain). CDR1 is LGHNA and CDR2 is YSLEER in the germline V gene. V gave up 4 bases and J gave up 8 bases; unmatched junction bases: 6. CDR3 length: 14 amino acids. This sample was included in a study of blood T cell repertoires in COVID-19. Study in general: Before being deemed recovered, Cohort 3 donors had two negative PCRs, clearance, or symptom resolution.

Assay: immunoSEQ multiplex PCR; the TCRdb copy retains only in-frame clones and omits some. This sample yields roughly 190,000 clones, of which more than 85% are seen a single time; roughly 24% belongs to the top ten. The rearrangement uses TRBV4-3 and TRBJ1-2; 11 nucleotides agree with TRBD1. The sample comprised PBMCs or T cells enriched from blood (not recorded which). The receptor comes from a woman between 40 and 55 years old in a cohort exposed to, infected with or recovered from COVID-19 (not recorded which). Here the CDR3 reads CASSLGQGARGYTF. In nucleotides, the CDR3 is TGCGCCAGCAGCCTCGGACAGGGGGCTAGGGGCTACACCTTC.